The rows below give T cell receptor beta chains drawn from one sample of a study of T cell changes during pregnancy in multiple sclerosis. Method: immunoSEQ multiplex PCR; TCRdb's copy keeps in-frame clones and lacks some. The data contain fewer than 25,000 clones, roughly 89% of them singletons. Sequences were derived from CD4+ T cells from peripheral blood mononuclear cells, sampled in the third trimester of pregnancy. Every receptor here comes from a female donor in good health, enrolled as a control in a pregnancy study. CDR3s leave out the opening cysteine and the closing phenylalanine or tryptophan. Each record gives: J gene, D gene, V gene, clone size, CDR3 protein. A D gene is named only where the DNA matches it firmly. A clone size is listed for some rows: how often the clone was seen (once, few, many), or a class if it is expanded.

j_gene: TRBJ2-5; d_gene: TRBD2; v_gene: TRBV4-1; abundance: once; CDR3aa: ASSDALAGGVETQY
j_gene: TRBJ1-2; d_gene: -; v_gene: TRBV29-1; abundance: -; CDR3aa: SVDITGYGYT
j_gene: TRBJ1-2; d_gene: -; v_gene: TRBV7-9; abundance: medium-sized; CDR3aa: ASSPTGRGMGYT
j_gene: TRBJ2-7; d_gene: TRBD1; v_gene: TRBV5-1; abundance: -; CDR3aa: ASSPRQGAYEQY
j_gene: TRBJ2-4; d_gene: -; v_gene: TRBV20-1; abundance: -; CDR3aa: SANSFDIQY
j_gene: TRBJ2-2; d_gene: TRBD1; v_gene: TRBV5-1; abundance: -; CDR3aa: ASSPRTGNTGELF
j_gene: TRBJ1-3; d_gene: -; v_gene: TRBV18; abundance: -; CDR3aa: ASSPLQGSSGNTIY
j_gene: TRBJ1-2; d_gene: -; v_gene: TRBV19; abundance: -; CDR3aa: ASSLLLSGYT
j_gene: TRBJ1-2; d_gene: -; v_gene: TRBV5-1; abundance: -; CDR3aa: ASSPDGGGYGYT
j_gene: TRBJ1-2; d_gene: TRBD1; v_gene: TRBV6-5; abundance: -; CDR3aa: ASSIDRVGGYT
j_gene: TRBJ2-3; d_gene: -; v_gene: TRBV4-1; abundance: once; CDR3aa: ASSQDRSVPSTDTQY
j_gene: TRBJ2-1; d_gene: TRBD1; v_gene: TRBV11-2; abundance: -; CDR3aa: ASRAIGDRGRSEQF
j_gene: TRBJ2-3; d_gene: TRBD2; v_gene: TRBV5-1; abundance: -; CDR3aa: ASSSRLTSGTDTQY
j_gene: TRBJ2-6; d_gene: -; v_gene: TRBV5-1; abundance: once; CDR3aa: ASSKGNPSGANVLT
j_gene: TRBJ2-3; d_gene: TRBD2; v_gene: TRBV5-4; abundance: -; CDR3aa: ASSLGTSGRNTDTQY
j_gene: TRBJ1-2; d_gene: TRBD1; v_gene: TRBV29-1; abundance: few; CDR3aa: SVLKAQGPRGYT
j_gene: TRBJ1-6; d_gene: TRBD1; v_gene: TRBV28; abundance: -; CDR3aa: ASTGTGALNSPLH
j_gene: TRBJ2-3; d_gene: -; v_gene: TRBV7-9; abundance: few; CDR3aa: ASSPPFREGNTQY
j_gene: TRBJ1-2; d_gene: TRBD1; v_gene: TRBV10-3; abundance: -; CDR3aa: AISKGARDYGYT
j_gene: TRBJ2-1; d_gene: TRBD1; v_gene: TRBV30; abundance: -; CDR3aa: AWSVRAGTGRNEQF
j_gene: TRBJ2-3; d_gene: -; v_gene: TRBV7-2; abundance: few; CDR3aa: ASSLVAKNPDTQY
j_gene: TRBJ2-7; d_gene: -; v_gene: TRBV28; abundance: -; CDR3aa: ASSLHLARTYEQY
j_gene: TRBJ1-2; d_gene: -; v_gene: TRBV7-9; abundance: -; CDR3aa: ASSLGPQEGYT
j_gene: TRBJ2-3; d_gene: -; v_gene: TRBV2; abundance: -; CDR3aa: ASSDVFTDTQY
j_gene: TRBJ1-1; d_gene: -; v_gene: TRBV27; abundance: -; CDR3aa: ASSPLGGEAF
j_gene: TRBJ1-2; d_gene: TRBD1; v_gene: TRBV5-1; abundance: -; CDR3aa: ASSRLTGDNYGYT
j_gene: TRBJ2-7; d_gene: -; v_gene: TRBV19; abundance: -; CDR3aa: ASSIGETYEQY